Following are 7 T cell receptor beta chains from one sample sequenced in a study of blood T cell repertoires in COVID-19. The repertoire was sequenced with immunoSEQ multiplex PCR; TCRdb's copy has only in-frame clones and lacks some. The top ten hold roughly 3.7% of the sample, which has roughly 140,000 clones, under 85% seen once. Sequences were obtained from peripheral blood. These receptors were obtained from a woman aged 80 or older with acute or convalescent COVID-19.

J is TRBJ2-1 and V is TRBV6-5; 10 nucleotides agree with TRBD1. J lost 8 bases, V lost 4 bases, and 5 bases had no gene match. This CDR3 comprises 14 residues. Germline V gene data show CDR1 as MNHEY and CDR2 as SVGAGI. CDR3 DNA sequence: TGTGCCAGCAGTTGGACAGGGGGTGACGATGAGCAGTTCTTC. It translates to CASSWTGGDDEQFF.

This chain links TRBV6-2 or TRBV6-3 with TRBJ2-3, with 10 bases lining up with TRBD2. Germline V gene sequence: CDR1 MNHEY, CDR2 SVGEGT. V shed 2 bases and J 3 bases; nucleotides not matched to a gene: 5. CDR3 length: 16 residues. The CDR3 spells CASSYGVSGGTDTQYF. The CDR3 DNA reads as TGTGCCAGCAGTTACGGGGTTAGCGGGGGGACAGATACGCAGTATTTT.

The chain joins TRBV18 to TRBJ1-1, with a weak D call TRBD1 (5 bases). This CDR3 is built from 14 residues. V was trimmed by 2 bases and J by 10 bases, leaving 17 bases between them. CDR1 is KGHSH, CDR2 LQKENI, per germline. CDR3 coding DNA: TGTGCCAGCTCACCATCTTCAGGGAATAGGAGAGCTTTCTTT. This gives the protein CASSPSSGNRRAFF.

This chain joins TRBV12-5 and TRBJ2-1; TRBD2 matches at 14 bases. Unmatched junction bases numbered 1, after V lost 8 bases and J lost 7 bases. This CDR3 comprises 13 residues. Germline lookup yields CDR1 LGHNT and CDR2 FRNRAP. The CDR3, as DNA: TGTGCTAGTCGACTAGCGGGAGGGAATGAGCAGTTCTTC. Amino acid sequence: CASRLAGGNEQFF.

The chain employs TRBV10-3 and TRBJ1-5; possible D gene TRBD1, 5 bases. V lost 7 bases, J lost 8 bases, and 15 bases lay in between. Germline lookup yields CDR1 ENHRY and CDR2 SYGVKD. The CDR3 contains 13 residues. In DNA form, the CDR3 reads TGTGCCATCAAGGGTGGGCTCAGGGAGCCCCAGCATTTT. This sequence encodes CAIKGGLREPQHF.

For the CDR3, the DNA is TGTGCCAGCTCACCGACAGGGGTTGAAGCTTTCTTT. Protein sequence: CASSPTGVEAFF. The V call is TRBV18, the J call TRBJ1-1; 8 bases are shared with TRBD1. The CDR3 has 12 amino acids. Germline V gene lookup returns CDR1 KGHSH and CDR2 LQKENI. V was pared by 3 bases and J by 7 bases, with 1 base of the junction left unmatched.

The gene calls are TRBV5-1 and TRBJ2-5; 10 positions match TRBD1. The tail of the sequence fits TRBJ2-7 better, so the J call may be wrong. The CDR3 spans 14 residues. Germline CDR1 and CDR2: SGHRS and YFSETQ. The CDR3 is CASSLGQGADEQYF. In nucleotides, the CDR3 is TGCGCCAGCAGCTTGGGACAGGGGGCTGACGAGCAGTACTTC.